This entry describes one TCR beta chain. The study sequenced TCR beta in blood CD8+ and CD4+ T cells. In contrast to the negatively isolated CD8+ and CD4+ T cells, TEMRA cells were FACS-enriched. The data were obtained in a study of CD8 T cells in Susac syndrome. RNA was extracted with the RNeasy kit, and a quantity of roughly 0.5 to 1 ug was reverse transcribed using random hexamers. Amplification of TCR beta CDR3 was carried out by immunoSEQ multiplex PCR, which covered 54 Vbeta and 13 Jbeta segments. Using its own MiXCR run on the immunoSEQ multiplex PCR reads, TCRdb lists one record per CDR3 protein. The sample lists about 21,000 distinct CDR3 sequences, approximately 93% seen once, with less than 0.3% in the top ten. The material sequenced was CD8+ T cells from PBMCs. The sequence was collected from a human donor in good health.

Here the CDR3 reads CASRWGTGTAISGANVLTF. CDR3 nucleotide sequence: TGTGCCAGCCGTTGGGGAACCGGGACGGCCATCTCTGGGGCCAACGTCCTGACTTTC. The rearrangement uses TRBV12-3 or TRBV12-4 and TRBJ2-6, with D perhaps TRBD1 or TRBD2 (5 bases each). Trimming removed 8 bases at V and 0 bases at J, with 23 bases between. This CDR3 contains 19 residues.